The T cell receptor beta chain under discussion was sequenced for a study of blood T cell repertoires in COVID-19. Recruits, aged roughly 18 to 89 years, lived in about two dozen US areas. Comments on this clone: The identical CDR3 is also encoded by other nucleotide sequences in the sample.

The CDR3 is made up of 13 amino acids. Deletions cut 5 bases from V and 3 bases from J, with 10 bases between. Germline V lookup: CDR1 SGHTA, CDR2 FQGTGA. The protocol was immunoSEQ multiplex PCR, while the TCRdb copy is restricted to in-frame clones and leaves out a portion. There are some 200,000 clones in the sample; approximately 80% occur only once, and around a sixth lies in the top ten. This TCR was sampled from a woman between 50 and 59 years old who had recovered from COVID-19. Sequenced: PBMCs or T cells enriched from blood (not recorded which). J is TRBJ1-1 and V is TRBV7-3; D is perhaps TRBD1 (5 bases). For the CDR3, the DNA is TGTGCCAGCAGCGTTGACAGAGACACTGAAGCTTTCTTT. Translated: CASSVDRDTEAFF.